One sample yielded the 28 T cell receptor beta chains listed below, sequenced in a study of blood T cells in healthy people across ages. It was with a sample-barcoded 5' primer and a J-beta primer mix that a second PCR of roughly 7 to 11 cycles was run. TCRdb used MiXCR to reprocess the 5' RACE reads, holding one entry per CDR3 protein. The sample lists roughly 410,000 distinct CDR3 sequences; approximately 47% were seen once. The sequencing input was blood. These receptors were collected from a man in his 60s in good health.

This clonotype was counted only a few times. A read error may be the cause here, since a much bigger clone is one base away. The CDR3 DNA follows: TGCGCCAGCAGCCAAGATCCACAGGCCTACTACGAGCAGTTCTTC. It specifies CASSQDPQAYYEQFF. The rearrangement links TRBV4-3 to TRBJ2-1; a possible D gene is TRBD1 (5 bases). Germline values: CDR1 LGHNA, CDR2 YSLEER. The CDR3 runs 15 residues. Trimming shortened V by 0 bases and J by 10 bases, and 16 bases separated the two germline ends.

V and J are TRBV11-2 and TRBJ2-7; D is perhaps TRBD2 (6 bases). The CDR3 runs to 14 residues. Germline-derived CDR1 and CDR2 are SGHAT and FQNNGV. V was shortened by 0 bases and J by 5 bases, with 11 bases between the two germline ends. CDR3 sequence reads: CASSLDLATHEQYF. CDR3 coding DNA: TGTGCCAGCAGCTTAGATCTAGCGACCCACGAGCAGTACTTC.

The chain is built from TRBV28 and TRBJ2-7, with 7 bases identical to TRBD2. Germline V gene sequence: CDR1 MDHEN, CDR2 SYDVKM. The CDR3 extends over 15 amino acids. V was pared by 6 bases and J by 7 bases, with 15 bases of the junction left unmatched. The CDR3 here is CASRPPGLVLDEQYF. CDR3 nucleotide sequence: TGTGCCAGCAGACCTCCCGGACTAGTCCTCGATGAGCAGTACTTC.

This clonotype has only one observation. This sequence joins TRBV28 and TRBJ2-7; 8 positions match TRBD2. The germline CDR1 and CDR2 sequences are MDHEN and SYDVKM. Trimming cost V 4 bases and J 0 bases; bases outside gene matches: 5. The CDR3 length is 15 residues. The CDR3, as DNA: TGTGCCAGCAGTTCTCCCGGGAGGGCCTCCTACGAGCAGTACTTC. Its protein is CASSSPGRASYEQYF.

This clonotype was picked up a small number of times. This rearrangement joins TRBV20-1 to TRBJ2-1; weak D call: TRBD2 (6 bases). This CDR3 has 15 amino acids. Germline assignment: CDR1 DFQATT and CDR2 SNEGSKA (reference sequence). The V and J ends lost 3 bases and 1 base respectively, with 13 bases between them. CDR3 sequence reads: CSASRSGRSYNEQFF. The CDR3 DNA is TGCAGTGCTAGTCGAAGTGGGAGGTCCTACAATGAGCAGTTCTTC.

V and J are TRBV29-1 and TRBJ2-1, with D uncertain. Germline V gene lookup returns CDR1 SQVTM and CDR2 ANQGSEA. This CDR3 is 14 amino acids long. V was shortened by 5 bases and J by 7 bases, with 18 bases between the two germline ends. CDR3 amino acids: CSVTARSVGNEQFF. CDR3 bases: TGCAGCGTTACTGCTAGATCGGTGGGGAATGAGCAGTTCTTC.

There are a few counts of this clonotype. This sequence joins TRBV27 and TRBJ2-3, with D perhaps matching TRBD2 (6 bases). The CDR3 is 16 residues long. With 3 bases removed from V and 0 bases from J, the gap between germline ends came to 13 bases. CDR1 MNHEY and CDR2 SMNVEV come from the germline V gene (reference sequence). CDR3 in DNA: TGTGCCAGCAGTTTGGATGCGGGGCCTAGCACAGATACGCAGTATTTT. Amino acids: CASSLDAGPSTDTQYF.

This clonotype has at least ten counts. The J gene is TRBJ1-2, the V gene TRBV7-9; no clear D. The germline V gene has CDR1 SEHNR and CDR2 FQNEAQ (reference sequence). With 5 bases removed from V and 6 bases from J, the gap between germline ends came to 16 bases. CDR3 length: 14 amino acids. The CDR3 nucleotides read TGTGCCAGCAGCCCCCCCCTCGTGACGGATGGCTACACCTTC. Protein sequence: CASSPPLVTDGYTF.

The chain's CDR3 is CASSLKGSDTEAFF. The CDR3 nucleotides read TGTGCCAGCAGCTTAAAAGGGAGTGACACTGAAGCTTTCTTT. The V call is TRBV7-9, the J call TRBJ1-1; no clear D gene. V gave up 2 bases and J gave up 3 bases, with 10 bases separating them. The CDR3 extends over 14 amino acids. Germline V lookup: CDR1 SEHNR, CDR2 FQNEAQ (reference sequence).

V is TRBV29-1 and J is TRBJ1-5, with 8 bases aligning to TRBD1. Germline V lookup: CDR1 SQVTM, CDR2 ANQGSEA. The V and J ends lost 6 bases and 9 bases, in that order; junction bases with no gene match: 10. CDR3 length equals 13 residues. The CDR3 DNA follows: TGCAGCGTGGGACAAGGACAGGGAGGGCCCCAGCATTTT. Translation gives CSVGQGQGGPQHF.

V is TRBV7-2 and J is TRBJ2-5; possible D gene TRBD1, 5 bases. V was shortened by 1 base and J by 5 bases, with 14 bases between the two germline ends. This CDR3 contains 15 residues. The germline V gene encodes CDR1 SGHTA and CDR2 FQGNSA. Here the CDR3 reads CASSLEDVKGETQYF. DNA of the CDR3: TGTGCCAGCAGCTTAGAGGACGTAAAGGGGGAGACCCAGTACTTC.

The rearrangement links TRBV10-3 to TRBJ2-7; 8 bases match TRBD1. CDR3 length equals 14 residues. Trimming cost V 4 bases and J 2 bases; bases outside gene matches: 4. Germline V gene lookup returns CDR1 ENHRY and CDR2 SYGVKD. The chain's CDR3 is CAISGTTGAYEQYF. CDR3 DNA: TGTGCCATCAGTGGAACGACAGGGGCCTACGAGCAGTACTTC.

The chain combines TRBV7-9 with TRBJ2-7, with no clear D. Germline V gives CDR1 SEHNR, CDR2 FQNEAQ (reference sequence). Trimming shortened V by 4 bases and J by 3 bases, and 16 bases separated the two germline ends. There are 15 residues in the CDR3. CDR3 sequence: CASSSPVGLLYEQYF. CDR3 nucleotide sequence: TGTGCCAGCAGCTCCCCTGTGGGGTTACTCTACGAGCAGTACTTC.

The rearrangement uses TRBV6-4 and TRBJ1-2, with 11 positions matching TRBD1. Unmatched junction bases numbered 6, after V lost 6 bases and J lost 6 bases. CDR1 is MRHNA, CDR2 SNTAGT, per germline. The CDR3 covers 14 residues. The CDR3, as DNA: TGTGCCAGCAGCCCCGGGACAGGGGGGCATGGCTACACCTTC. Amino acid sequence: CASSPGTGGHGYTF.

This clonotype was observed many times. The rearrangement uses TRBV28 and TRBJ2-3, with D tentatively TRBD1 (5 bases). The length of the CDR3 is 13 residues. The ends were cut back, 3 bases at V and 5 bases at J, with 9 bases in the middle. Looked up from germline, CDR1 is MDHEN and CDR2 is SYDVKM. DNA for the CDR3: TGTGCCAGCAGTTTCCAAGACAGAGATACGCAGTATTTT. Translating it yields CASSFQDRDTQYF.

The chain employs TRBV20-1 and TRBJ2-7; D is undetermined. The CDR3 covers 11 residues. CDR1 is DFQATT, CDR2 SNEGSKA, per germline (reference sequence). Trimming pared 3 bases from V and 4 bases from J, leaving 7 bases between. CDR3 sequence: CSAREVYEQYF. For the CDR3, the DNA is TGCAGTGCTAGGGAAGTGTACGAGCAGTACTTC.

This clonotype has ten or more counts. V gene TRBV20-1 combines with J gene TRBJ2-5; TRBD2 matches 9 bases. Per germline, CDR1 DFQATT and CDR2 SNEGSKA (reference sequence). With V trimmed by 0 bases and J by 3 bases, 14 bases remained unmatched. CDR3 length equals 18 residues. The CDR3 DNA sequence: TGCAGTGCTAGAGATCACGTCAGTAGCGGGAGTCGGGAAGAGACCCAGTACTTC. Protein product: CSARDHVSSGSREETQYF.

The rearrangement links TRBV15 to TRBJ2-7; 7 nucleotides match TRBD2. This CDR3 is built from 13 residues. The V and J ends lost 5 bases and 0 bases, in that order; junction bases with no gene match: 1. Germline V gene lookup returns CDR1 LNHNV and CDR2 YYDKDF (reference sequence). Written as DNA, the CDR3 is TGTGCCACCAGCGCGGGGGTCTCCTACGAGCAGTACTTC. Translating gives CATSAGVSYEQYF. Filled out from reference TRBV15 and TRBJ2-7, the complete variable domain reads DAMVIQNPRYQVTQFGKPVTLSCSQTLNHNVMYWYQQKSSQAPKLLFHYYDKDFNNEADTPDNFQSRRPNTSFCFLDIRSPGLGDTAMYLCATSAGVSYEQYFGPGTRLTVT.

The sample holds one count of this clonotype. The gene calls are TRBV7-3 and TRBJ2-4; no firm D call. The J call may be in error: the DNA end matches TRBJ2-5 better. Germline V lookup: CDR1 SGHTA, CDR2 FQGTGA. This CDR3 region has 13 residues. The CDR3 is CASSPVVGETQYF. CDR3 in DNA: TGTGCCAGCAGCCCAGTCGTCGGGGAGACCCAGTACTTC.

This clonotype was detected ten times or more. The chain carries TRBV30 and TRBJ1-2; D gene ambiguous. V gave up 3 bases and J gave up 2 bases, with 10 bases separating them. The CDR3 length is 13 residues. The germline gives CDR1 GTSNPN, CDR2 SVGIG (reference sequence). Here the CDR3 DNA reads TGTGCCTGGAGCCTAGGGATCAACTATGGCTACACCTTC. This sequence encodes CAWSLGINYGYTF.

This clonotype was seen ten or more times. This chain links TRBV30 with TRBJ2-4, with 7 bases identical to TRBD1. This CDR3 region has 13 residues. Germline CDR1 is GTSNPN and CDR2 is SVGIG (reference sequence). V trimming: 2 bases; J trimming: 5 bases; junction bases outside the gene matches: 3. CDR3 DNA: TGTGCCTGGAGTCTAGGACAGGAAAACATTCAGTACTTC. Its protein is CAWSLGQENIQYF.

This CDR3 reads CASSLNPTYNEQFF. The CDR3 bases are TGTGCCAGCAGCTTAAATCCAACCTACAATGAGCAGTTCTTC. The chain is built from TRBV7-2 and TRBJ2-1; D gene unclear. V dropped 2 bases and J dropped 2 bases, with 7 bases sitting between them. The CDR3 sequence is 14 residues long. CDR1 is SGHTA and CDR2 is FQGNSA in the germline V gene.

The rearrangement joins TRBV20-1 to TRBJ2-5; the D gene is possibly TRBD1 (5 bases). The better agreement between TRBJ2-7 and the DNA end casts doubt on the J call. Per germline, CDR1 DFQATT and CDR2 SNEGSKA (reference sequence). The CDR3 sequence is 14 residues long. The CDR3 here is CSARDYAEGDEQYF. In nucleotides, the CDR3 is TGCAGTGCTAGAGACTACGCAGAAGGGGACGAGCAGTACTTC.

The V and J genes are TRBV6-2 or TRBV6-3 and TRBJ2-2; tentatively, D is TRBD2 (6 bases). The V end lost 7 bases, the J end lost 3 bases, and 12 bases lay between the germline ends. Germline values: CDR1 MNHEY, CDR2 SVGEGT. The CDR3 loop spans 14 amino acids. Written as DNA, the CDR3 is TGTGCCAGCAAAACGGGCGGGGACACCGGGGAGCTGTTTTTT. Amino acids: CASKTGGDTGELFF.

The rearrangement joins TRBV11-2 to TRBJ2-3; possibly TRBD1 for D (6 bases). CDR1 and CDR2 (germline): SGHAT, FQNNGV. V was cut by 5 bases and J by 2 bases, with 20 bases left in between. This CDR3 is built from 17 residues. CDR3 amino acids: CASSDKFQGLHTDTQYF. The CDR3 DNA reads TGTGCCAGCAGCGATAAATTTCAGGGGCTACACACAGATACGCAGTATTTT.

The V call is TRBV6-5, the J call TRBJ1-5, with D possibly being TRBD1 (5 bases). Trimming took 0 bases from V and 3 from J, leaving 9 bases between them. This CDR3 has 15 residues. Germline V gene lookup returns CDR1 MNHEY and CDR2 SVGAGI. In DNA, the CDR3 is TGTGCCAGCAGTTACTCTAGACAGCTCAATCAGCCCCAGCATTTT. It yields the protein CASSYSRQLNQPQHF.

This clonotype was recorded many times. The chain employs TRBV27 and TRBJ2-7, with 8 bases lining up with TRBD1. V dropped 5 bases and J dropped 7; count of bases not matched to a gene: 13. The CDR3 loop spans 15 amino acids. The germline CDR1 and CDR2 sequences are MNHEY and SMNVEV (reference sequence). CDR3 nucleotide sequence: TGTGCCAGCAGTCTAGGGGCAGGGGGCCTGAGGGAGCAGTACTTC. This sequence encodes CASSLGAGGLREQYF.

The genes are TRBV28 and TRBJ2-7; 8 nucleotides match TRBD1. CDR1 and CDR2 (germline): MDHEN, SYDVKM. The CDR3 length is 12 residues. Losses at the gene ends were 8 bases for V and 2 bases for J; bases not matched to a gene: 2. The CDR3 region has the DNA TGTGCCAGCCAGGGGGCCACCTACGAGCAGTACTTC. This encodes CASQGATYEQYF.